This T cell receptor (beta chain) was retrieved from a study of cytomegalovirus exposure and HLA in healthy donors. The study's findings and limits: According to reports, the classifier identified cytomegalovirus status with high specificity and sensitivity.

V was pared by 0 bases and J by 7 bases, with 19 bases between. The CDR3 consists of 17 residues. Germline V CDR1 and CDR2: LGHNA, YSLEER. Primers for the PCR totalled 60 Vbeta and 13 Jbeta. The data were produced by immunoSEQ multiplex PCR, yet TCRdb's version contains in-frame clones alone and is incomplete. In the table there are about 160,000 clones, around 73% of which are singletons. In regard to this clone: Antigen unknown.

Material for sequencing was PBMCs. The sequence was collected from a male donor in good health and CMV-seronegative. This chain links TRBV4-3 with TRBJ2-4, with D perhaps matching TRBD2 (6 bases). The CDR3 here is CASSQDPDPGARNIQYF. CDR3 bases: TGCGCCAGCAGCCAAGACCCGGACCCGGGAGCCAGGAACATTCAGTACTTC.